Each of the 20 T cell receptor beta chains below was sequenced from the same sample in a study of spatial heterogeneity in lung cancer. Each CDR3 protein gets one entry after TCRdb re-called the 5' RACE reads with MiXCR. The table has about 94,000 distinct CDR3 sequences, approximately 19% seen once; the top ten hold around a fifth. This sample's time point: blood at routine non-recurrence follow-up after resection. This specimen was PBMCs, taken at follow-up. All receptors derive from a male donor with early-stage non-small cell lung cancer.

In its sample, this clonotype was seen many times. The rearrangement joins TRBV4-1 to TRBJ1-6, with D possibly matching TRBD1 (6 bases). CDR3 size: 17 residues. Germline-derived CDR1 and CDR2 are MGHRA and YSYEKL. Trimming pared 3 bases from V and 6 bases from J, leaving 18 bases between. The CDR3 DNA is TGCGCCAGCAGCCAGTGGGGGAGTGGAGGGGGTAATTCACCCCTCCACTTT. Protein: CASSQWGSGGGNSPLHF.

This clonotype has only a few counts. V and J are TRBV20-1 and TRBJ1-5, with D perhaps TRBD1 (5 bases). Germline assignment: CDR1 DFQATT and CDR2 SNEGSKA (reference sequence). V was shortened by 0 bases and J by 4 bases, with 10 bases between the two germline ends. The CDR3 spans 14 residues. In nucleotides, the CDR3 is TGCAGTGCTAGAGAAGGGGCGGATAATCAGCCCCAGCATTTT. It yields the protein CSAREGADNQPQHF.

This clonotype showed up just a few times. The chain recombines TRBV10-3 with TRBJ2-7; D remains ambiguous. The CDR3 consists of 11 residues. CDR1 ENHRY and CDR2 SYGVKD come from the germline V gene. Trimming left V 10 bases short and J 4 bases short, with 11 bases between. The CDR3 region is CATQGLYEQYF. The CDR3, as DNA: TGTGCCACCCAAGGTTTATACGAGCAGTACTTC.

This clonotype was seen a handful of times. The chain recombines TRBV9 with TRBJ2-7, with D maybe TRBD2 (5 bases). This CDR3 region has 16 residues. V was pared by 0 bases and J by 3 bases, with 16 bases between. Germline CDR1 SGDLS, CDR2 YYNGEE. The CDR3 coding sequence is TGTGCCAGCAGCGTAGGAGGGTTTGAGGCAGTCTACGAGCAGTACTTC. As protein: CASSVGGFEAVYEQYF. The entire variable domain, with the rest obtained from reference TRBV9 and TRBJ2-7, is as follows: DSGVTQTPKHLITATGQRVTLRCSPRSGDLSVYWYQQSLDQGLQFLIQYYNGEERAKGNILERFSAQQFPDLHSELNLSSLELGDSALYFCASSVGGFEAVYEQYFGPGTRLTVT.

This chain uses TRBV12-3 or TRBV12-4 with TRBJ2-3, with D uncertain. The CDR3 is 15 amino acids. V was clipped by 2 bases and J by 2 bases, with 11 bases between them. In DNA, the CDR3 is TGTGCCAGCAGTTTAATTAGTGGGTCCACAGATACGCAGTATTTT. Protein product: CASSLISGSTDTQYF.

This clonotype came up a few times. The rearrangement joins TRBV5-1 to TRBJ2-7; TRBD1 matches 7 bases. With 2 bases clipped from V and 2 bases from J, the junction kept 7 bases outside the gene matches. Germline lookup yields CDR1 SGHRS and CDR2 YFSETQ. The CDR3 loop spans 15 amino acids. CDR3 nucleotide sequence: TGCGCCAGCAGCTTCTCGGCAGGGGGTGCCTACGAGCAGTACTTC. Protein: CASSFSAGGAYEQYF.

The chain employs TRBV30 and TRBJ1-1; weak D call: TRBD1 (5 bases). The V gene lost 8 bases and the J gene lost 1 base, with 8 bases spanning the gap. This CDR3 is built from 11 residues. CDR1 is GTSNPN, CDR2 SVGIG, per germline (reference sequence). The CDR3 loop is CAHGQNTEAFF. As DNA, the CDR3 is TGTGCCCACGGACAGAACACTGAAGCTTTCTTT.

The chain has TRBV5-4 and TRBJ2-2; TRBD2 might be the D (5 bases). Germline V gives CDR1 SGHNT, CDR2 YYREEE (reference sequence). The CDR3 runs 15 residues. V lost 2 bases to trimming and J lost 5 bases, with 13 bases between them. The CDR3 here is CASSFFAGGTGELFF. CDR3 coding DNA: TGTGCCAGCAGCTTTTTTGCGGGCGGGACCGGGGAGCTGTTTTTT.

The genes are TRBV5-3 and TRBJ2-1; 10 nucleotides line up with TRBD2. TRBV5-3 is classed as an ORF, of uncertain function. V shed 4 bases, J shed 2 bases, and the junction held 3 bases outside the gene matches. This CDR3 has 15 residues. CDR3 sequence (DNA): TGTGCCAGAAGCCAACTAGCGGGACCCTACAATGAGCAGTTCTTC. Protein sequence: CARSQLAGPYNEQFF.

This clonotype was recorded many times. The rearrangement uses TRBV20-1 and TRBJ1-1; no firm D call. V shed 6 bases and J shed 2 bases, with 7 bases lying between them. CDR3 size: 11 residues. Per the germline V gene, CDR1 is DFQATT and CDR2 is SNEGSKA (reference sequence). The CDR3 protein is CSAILNTEAFF. For the CDR3, the DNA is TGCAGTGCGATACTTAACACTGAAGCTTTCTTT.

The chain employs TRBV6-5 and TRBJ2-5, with 10 nucleotides matching TRBD1. The J segment lost 1 base and the V segment lost 6 bases, leaving 11 bases of the junction unmatched. The CDR3 is 17 residues long. Germline V gene lookup returns CDR1 MNHEY and CDR2 SVGAGI. The CDR3 loop reads CASRPGTGEVSQETQYF. The CDR3 bases are TGTGCCAGCAGGCCCGGGACAGGGGAGGTGTCCCAAGAGACCCAGTACTTC.

This chain joins TRBV2 and TRBJ2-3; 7 bases align to TRBD1. CDR3 length: 15 residues. After removal of 4 bases from V and 4 bases from J, the junction contained 8 bases not matched to a gene. Germline-derived CDR1 and CDR2 are SNHLY and FYNNEI. CDR3 coding DNA: TGTGCCAGCAGTGTGGGACAGTATGTCGCAGATACGCAGTATTTT. This translates into CASSVGQYVADTQYF. Based on the CDR3 plus reference TRBV2 and TRBJ2-3, the full variable domain is EPEVTQTPSHQVTQMGQEVILRCVPISNHLYFYWYRQILGQKVEFLVSFYNNEISEKSEIFDDQFSVERPDGSNFTLKIRSTKLEDSAMYFCASSVGQYVADTQYFGPGTRLTVL.

This clonotype has a count of ten or more. DNA for the CDR3: TGTGCCAGCAGTGAAGGGGACAGGGGCACAGATACGCAGTATTTT. Protein: CASSEGDRGTDTQYF. The chain employs TRBV2 and TRBJ2-3, with TRBD1 identical over 9 bases. Germline trimming cut 1 base from V and 1 base from J; bases unmatched to any gene: 0. The CDR3 extends over 15 amino acids. The germline V gene encodes CDR1 SNHLY and CDR2 FYNNEI.

This clonotype was recorded a few times. The CDR3 spells CASSGGQIYNSPLHF. The CDR3 DNA is TGTGCCAGCAGTGGGGGACAGATCTATAATTCACCCCTCCACTTT. The chain joins TRBV6-7 to TRBJ1-6, with 7 bases matching TRBD1. TRBV6-7 is an ORF, with its function uncertain. This CDR3 comprises 15 residues. V gave up 5 bases and J gave up 3 bases; unmatched junction bases: 4.

This clonotype was counted between two and nine times. The genes are TRBV29-1 and TRBJ2-7, with TRBD1 matching over 12 bases. The CDR3 contains 14 residues. Per the germline V gene, CDR1 is SQVTM and CDR2 is ANQGSEA. Trimming removed 6 bases from V and 7 bases from J; junction bases left unmatched: 10. The CDR3 nucleotides are TGCAGCGTGAGATCGGGACAGGGGGCAAGTGAGCAGTACTTC. This translates into CSVRSGQGASEQYF.

The rearrangement uses TRBV6-5 and TRBJ1-2; 7 bases map to TRBD1. After removal of 6 bases from V and 1 base from J, the junction contained 8 bases not matched to a gene. Per the germline V gene, CDR1 is MNHEY and CDR2 is SVGAGI. The CDR3 extends over 15 amino acids. The CDR3 coding sequence is TGTGCCAGCAGAGCCTCAGGGGGAAGTAACTATGGCTACACCTTC. This sequence encodes CASRASGGSNYGYTF.

This chain uses TRBV5-1 with TRBJ2-1; D ambiguous. The CDR3 is 14 amino acids. Looked up from germline, CDR1 is SGHRS and CDR2 is YFSETQ. Deletions cut 3 bases from V and 5 bases from J, with 12 bases between. CDR3 sequence reads: CASSSESDHNEQFF. Written as DNA, the CDR3 is TGCGCCAGCAGCTCCGAGTCCGACCACAATGAGCAGTTCTTC.

The chain carries TRBV7-9 and TRBJ2-5; 8 nucleotides match TRBD1. The CDR3 covers 14 residues. The junction had 6 bases not matched to a gene; V was cut back by 5 bases and J by 4 bases. Germline V gives CDR1 SEHNR, CDR2 FQNEAQ (reference sequence). DNA for the CDR3: TGTGCCAGCAGCCGACAGGGGACAGGAGAGACCCAGTACTTC. Its protein product is CASSRQGTGETQYF.

A few counts support this clonotype. The rearrangement uses TRBV12-3 or TRBV12-4 and TRBJ1-5, with 8 bases fitting TRBD1. The CDR3 runs to 14 residues. V trimming: 6 bases; J trimming: 4 bases; junction bases outside the gene matches: 5. The CDR3 loop reads CASSSQGENQPQHF. In DNA, the CDR3 is TGTGCCAGCAGCTCACAGGGGGAAAATCAGCCCCAGCATTTT.

This clonotype has at least ten counts. The V gene is TRBV7-6, the J gene TRBJ2-3, with D perhaps matching TRBD2 (5 bases). V dropped 1 base and J dropped 2 bases, with 10 bases sitting between them. CDR1 and CDR2 (germline): SGHVS, FNYEAQ. The CDR3 runs to 15 residues. As DNA, the CDR3 is TGTGCCAGCAGCTTAGATCCGGGGTTCACAGATACGCAGTATTTT. It encodes CASSLDPGFTDTQYF.